The 8 T cell receptor beta chains below were found in one sample sequenced in a study of technical replicates of blood from a handful of donors. Sequencing was performed with immunoSEQ multiplex PCR; in TCRdb, only in-frame clones are kept and a portion is missing. The data contain about 83,000 clones, 92% of them singletons. The sequenced sample was T cells isolated from PBMCs. These receptors came from a human donor in good health.

The chain uses TRBV5-1 and TRBJ2-7; 9 bases align to TRBD1. The CDR3 loop spans 14 amino acids. V lost 7 bases, J lost 4 bases, and 9 bases stayed unmatched. Germline CDR1 SGHRS, CDR2 YFSETQ. The CDR3 region is CASHRDRATYEQYF. In DNA, the CDR3 is TGCGCCAGCCACCGGGACAGGGCGACGTACGAGCAGTACTTC.

The chain employs TRBV6-4 and TRBJ2-3; D is unclear. Germline CDR1 is MRHNA and CDR2 is SNTAGT. Trimming took off 5 bases at V and 5 bases at J, with 17 bases between the two ends. This CDR3 region has 15 residues. The CDR3 loop is CASSRDGRVGDTQYF. The CDR3, as DNA: TGTGCCAGCAGTCGTGACGGTCGGGTCGGAGATACGCAGTATTTT.

This chain uses TRBV5-4 with TRBJ2-2, with D maybe TRBD2 (5 bases). Trimming left V 4 bases short and J 1 base short, with 11 bases between. Germline-derived CDR1 and CDR2 are SGHNT and YYREEE (reference sequence). The CDR3 spans 15 residues. The CDR3 sequence: CASSLVGVNTGELFF. The CDR3 nucleotides read TGTGCCAGCAGCCTAGTCGGGGTGAACACCGGGGAGCTGTTTTTT.

CDR3 amino acids: CASSQAPREEKLFF. CDR3 DNA: TGCGCCAGCAGCCAAGCCCCACGCGAGGAAAAACTGTTTTTT. This chain uses TRBV4-1 with TRBJ1-4; no clear D. V lost 1 base to trimming and J lost 8 bases, with 11 bases between them. Per germline, CDR1 MGHRA and CDR2 YSYEKL. The CDR3 totals 14 residues.

The chain employs TRBV6-4 and TRBJ1-6, with a possible D match to TRBD1 (6 bases). This CDR3 region has 16 residues. Germline V gene data show CDR1 as MRHNA and CDR2 as SNTAGT. The V end was cut by 3 bases, the J end by 2 bases, with 11 bases between. CDR3 nucleotides: TGTGCCAGCAGTGAAGGGGGGGGCACCTATAATTCACCCCTCCACTTT. This sequence encodes CASSEGGGTYNSPLHF.

The chain carries TRBV6-6 and TRBJ2-7, with 8 bases fitting TRBD1. This CDR3 is 15 amino acids long. J lost 0 bases, V lost 5 bases, and 6 bases had no gene match. Germline loops: CDR1 MNHNY, CDR2 SVGAGI (reference sequence). Written as DNA, the CDR3 is TGTGCCAGCAGTCATAGGGACAGGAGCTCCTACGAGCAGTACTTC. It yields the protein CASSHRDRSSYEQYF.

The V call is TRBV6-4, the J call TRBJ2-6; D unresolved. CDR3 length equals 14 residues. Trimming took off 2 bases at V and 2 bases at J, with 4 bases between the two ends. CDR1 MRHNA and CDR2 SNTAGT come from the germline V gene. The CDR3 here is CASSDTAGANVLTF. CDR3 bases: TGTGCCAGCAGTGACACAGCTGGGGCCAACGTCCTGACTTTC.

The V and J genes are TRBV6-4 and TRBJ2-1, with 11 bases identical to TRBD2. The germline gives CDR1 MRHNA, CDR2 SNTAGT. After removal of 2 bases from V and 3 bases from J, the junction contained 0 bases not matched to a gene. The CDR3 length is 15 residues. Here the CDR3 reads CASSDLAGGYNEQFF. CDR3 sequence (DNA): TGTGCCAGCAGTGACCTAGCGGGGGGCTACAATGAGCAGTTCTTC.